The clone carrying this T cell receptor beta chain was seen more than once but under ten times. Its antigen remains unknown. The sample belongs to a study of beta chain features in type 1 diabetes. Broader study findings: Moderately but significantly shorter TCRB CDR3s were found in Type 1 diabetes patients in all four CD4+ subsets. Relative to healthy donors, patients appeared to have naive, central memory and Treg TCRB repertoires that were more similar.

What was sequenced were expressed TCRB transcripts, since all of the isolated RNA had been reverse transcribed. Assay used: immunoSEQ multiplex PCR; TCRdb lists only in-frame clones, some missing. The sample shows around 710,000 clones, over 10% of them seen only once. The sample taken for sequencing was naive CD4+ T cells from blood. The sequence derives from a man aged 25-45 years with type 1 diabetes.

CDR3 nucleotides: TGTGCCAGCAGTGCCCGGTCACAGGGGTACACAGATACGCAGTATTTT. This codes for CASSARSQGYTDTQYF. The chain links TRBV6-1 to TRBJ2-3; TRBD1 matches 7 bases. The CDR3 runs to 16 residues. CDR1 is MNHNS and CDR2 is SASEGT in the germline V gene. The J segment lost 2 bases and the V segment lost 4 bases, leaving 9 bases of the junction unmatched.